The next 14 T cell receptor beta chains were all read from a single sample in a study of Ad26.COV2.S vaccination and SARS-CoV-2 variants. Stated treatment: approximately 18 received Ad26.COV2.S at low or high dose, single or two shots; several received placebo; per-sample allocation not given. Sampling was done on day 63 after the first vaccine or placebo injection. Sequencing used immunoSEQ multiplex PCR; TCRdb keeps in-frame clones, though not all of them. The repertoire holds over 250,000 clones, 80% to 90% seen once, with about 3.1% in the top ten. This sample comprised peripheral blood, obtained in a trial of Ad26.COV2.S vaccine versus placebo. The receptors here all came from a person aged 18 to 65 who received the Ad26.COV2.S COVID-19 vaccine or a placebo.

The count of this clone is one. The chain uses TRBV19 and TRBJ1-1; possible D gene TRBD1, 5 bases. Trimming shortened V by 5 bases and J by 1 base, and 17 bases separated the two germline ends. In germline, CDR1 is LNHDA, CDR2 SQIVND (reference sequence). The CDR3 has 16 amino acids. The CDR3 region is CASSGTEGRPNTEAFF. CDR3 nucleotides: TGTGCCAGTAGTGGGACCGAGGGACGTCCGAACACTGAAGCTTTCTTT.

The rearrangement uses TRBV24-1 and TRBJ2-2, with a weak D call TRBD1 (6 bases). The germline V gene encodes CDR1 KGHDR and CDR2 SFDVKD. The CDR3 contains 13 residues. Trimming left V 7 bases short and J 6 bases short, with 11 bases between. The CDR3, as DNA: TGTGCCACCAGCACAGGGACCCCCGGGGAGCTGTTTTTT. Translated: CATSTGTPGELFF.

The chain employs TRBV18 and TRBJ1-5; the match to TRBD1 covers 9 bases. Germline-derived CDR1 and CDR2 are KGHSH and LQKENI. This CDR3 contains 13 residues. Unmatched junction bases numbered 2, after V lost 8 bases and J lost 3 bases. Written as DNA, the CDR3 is TGTGCCAGCGGACAGGGGAACAATCAGCCCCAGCATTTT. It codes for CASGQGNNQPQHF.

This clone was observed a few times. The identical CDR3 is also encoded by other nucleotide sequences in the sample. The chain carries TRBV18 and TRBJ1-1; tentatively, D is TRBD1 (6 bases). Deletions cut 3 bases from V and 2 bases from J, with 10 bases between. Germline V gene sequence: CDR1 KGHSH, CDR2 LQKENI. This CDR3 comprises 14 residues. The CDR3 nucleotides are TGTGCCAGCTCACCCCTGACAGGAAACACTGAAGCTTTCTTT. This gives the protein CASSPLTGNTEAFF.

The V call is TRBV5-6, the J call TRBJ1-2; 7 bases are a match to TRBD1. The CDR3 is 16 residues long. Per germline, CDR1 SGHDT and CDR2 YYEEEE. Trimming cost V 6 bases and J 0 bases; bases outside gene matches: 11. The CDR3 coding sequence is TGTGCCAGCAACACTCCTCGGACAGGAGCTAACTATGGCTACACCTTC. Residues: CASNTPRTGANYGYTF.

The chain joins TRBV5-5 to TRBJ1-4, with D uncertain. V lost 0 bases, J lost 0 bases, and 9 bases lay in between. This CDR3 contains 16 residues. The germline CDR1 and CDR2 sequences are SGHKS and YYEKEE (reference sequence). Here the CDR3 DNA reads TGTGCCAGCAGCTTGGTCCCGGAGACAACTAATGAAAAACTGTTTTTT. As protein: CASSLVPETTNEKLFF.

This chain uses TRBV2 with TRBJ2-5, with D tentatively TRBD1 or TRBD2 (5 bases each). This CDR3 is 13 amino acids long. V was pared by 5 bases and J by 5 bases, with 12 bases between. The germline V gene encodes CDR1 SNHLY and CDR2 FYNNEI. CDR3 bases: TGTGCCAGCAGTACGACCCGGGACGAGACCCAGTACTTC. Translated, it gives CASSTTRDETQYF.

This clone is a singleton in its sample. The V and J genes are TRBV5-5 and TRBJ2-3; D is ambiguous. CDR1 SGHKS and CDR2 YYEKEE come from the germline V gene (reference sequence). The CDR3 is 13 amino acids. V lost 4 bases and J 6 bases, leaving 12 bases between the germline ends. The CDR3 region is CASSPAPRDTQYF. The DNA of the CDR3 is TGTGCCAGCAGCCCTGCGCCCCGGGATACGCAGTATTTT.

CDR3 in DNA: TGTGCCAGCAGCTCCCCCAGCTATGGCTACACCTTC. This sequence encodes CASSSPSYGYTF. The genes are TRBV5-8 and TRBJ1-2; D gene ambiguous. This CDR3 region has 12 residues. From germline, CDR1 is SGHTS and CDR2 YDEGEE. Trimming removed 3 bases from V and 4 bases from J, with 7 bases in between.

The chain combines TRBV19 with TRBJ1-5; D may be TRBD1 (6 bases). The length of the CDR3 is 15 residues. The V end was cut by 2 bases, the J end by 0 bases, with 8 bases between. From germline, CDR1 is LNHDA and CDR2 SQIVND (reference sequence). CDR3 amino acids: CASSIMDSSNQPQHF. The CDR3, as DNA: TGTGCCAGTAGTATAATGGACAGTAGCAATCAGCCCCAGCATTTT. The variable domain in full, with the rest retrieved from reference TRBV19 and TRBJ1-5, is DGGITQSPKYLFRKEGQNVTLSCEQNLNHDAMYWYRQDPGQGLRLIYYSQIVNDFQKGDIAEGYSVSREKKESFPLTVTSAQKNPTAFYLCASSIMDSSNQPQHFGDGTRLSIL.

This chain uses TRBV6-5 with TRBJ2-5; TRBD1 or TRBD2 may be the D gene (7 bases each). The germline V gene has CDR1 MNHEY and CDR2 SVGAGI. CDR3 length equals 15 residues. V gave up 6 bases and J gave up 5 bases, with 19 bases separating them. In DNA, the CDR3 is TGTGCCAGCAGCCACCGGGGGGACAGTCAGGAGACCCAGTACTTC. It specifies CASSHRGDSQETQYF.

The chain's CDR3 is CAISESRGVAYNEQFF. The CDR3 DNA is TGTGCCATCAGTGAGTCGCGCGGGGTCGCCTACAATGAGCAGTTCTTC. The chain is built from TRBV10-3 and TRBJ2-1; D is possibly TRBD2 (6 bases). The V end was cut by 0 bases, the J end by 2 bases, with 11 bases between. The CDR3 covers 16 residues. Per the germline V gene, CDR1 is ENHRY and CDR2 is SYGVKD.

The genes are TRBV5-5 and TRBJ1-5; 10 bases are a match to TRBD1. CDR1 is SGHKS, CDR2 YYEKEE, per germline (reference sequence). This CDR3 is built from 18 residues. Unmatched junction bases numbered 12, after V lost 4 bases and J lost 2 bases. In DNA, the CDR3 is TGTGCCAGCAGCAATACATTGGCCGGGACAGGGGGCAATCAGCCCCAGCATTTT. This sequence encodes CASSNTLAGTGGNQPQHF.

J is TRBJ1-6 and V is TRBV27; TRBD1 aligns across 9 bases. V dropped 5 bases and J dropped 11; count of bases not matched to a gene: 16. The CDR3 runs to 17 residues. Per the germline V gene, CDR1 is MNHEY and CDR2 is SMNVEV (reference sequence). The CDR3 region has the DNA TGTGCCAGCAGTGCGTACCGACAGGGGGGGGGTTCGACACCCCTCCACTTT. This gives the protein CASSAYRQGGGSTPLHF.